This entry concerns a single TCR beta chain. These data belong to a study of blood T cell repertoires in COVID-19. The CDR3 loop spans 15 amino acids. V gave up 6 bases and J gave up 2 bases, with 17 bases separating them. Germline V lookup: CDR1 KGHSH, CDR2 LQKENI. Original methodology: Amplification with reference gene primers provided the estimates of nucleated cell counts. Sequenced by immunoSEQ multiplex PCR; TCRdb stores in-frame clones only, minus some. V and J calls and clone size come straight from that table; D and trimming were deduced from the DNA. The profile shows some 250,000 clones, just under 85% of them singletons. Two negative PCRs, clearance, or symptom resolution had been documented for recovered Cohort 3 donors.

Specimen: PBMCs or T cells enriched from blood (not recorded which). This TCR derives from a man aged 35 to 55 who had recovered from COVID-19. The chain couples TRBV18 to TRBJ2-7, with D perhaps TRBD2 (6 bases). CDR3 region: CASSPPGLSTYEQYF. CDR3 bases: TGTGCCAGCTCGCCTCCGGGACTCTCAACCTACGAGCAGTACTTC.